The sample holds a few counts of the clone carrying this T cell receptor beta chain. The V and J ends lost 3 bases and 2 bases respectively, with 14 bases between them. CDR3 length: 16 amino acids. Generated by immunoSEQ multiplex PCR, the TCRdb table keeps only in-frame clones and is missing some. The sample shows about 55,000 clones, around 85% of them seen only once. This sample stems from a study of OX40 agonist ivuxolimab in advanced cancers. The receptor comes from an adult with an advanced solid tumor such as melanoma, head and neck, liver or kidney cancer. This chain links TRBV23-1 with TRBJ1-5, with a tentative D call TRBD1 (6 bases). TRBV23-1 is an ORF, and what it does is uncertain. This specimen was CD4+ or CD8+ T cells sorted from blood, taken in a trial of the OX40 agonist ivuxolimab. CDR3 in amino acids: CASSHPTGTGNQPQHF. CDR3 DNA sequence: TGCGCCAGCAGTCACCCCACAGGGACGGGCAATCAGCCCCAGCATTTT.